The clone carrying this T cell receptor (beta chain) was seen more than once but under ten times. Its antigen is as yet unknown. TCRB transcripts that were expressed got sequenced, as all of the isolated RNA had been reverse transcribed. The table came from immunoSEQ multiplex PCR; TCRdb's copy has only in-frame clones and leaves some out. The repertoire holds roughly 150,000 clones, with 6.5% to 9.5% as singletons. This sample was taken from a study of beta chain features in type 1 diabetes. Notes on the study in general: Compared with healthy donors, patients appeared to share more similar naive, central memory and regulatory TCRB repertoires. A definitive answer on HLA type influencing TCRB rearrangement was not reached here. Shortening that was moderate but significant affected the TCRB CDR3s of Type 1 diabetes patients in all four CD4+ subsets.

CD45RO/CCR7/CD25/CD127/CD95/CD27 sorting isolated CD4+ naive, central memory, regulatory and stem cell-like memory cells. Germline CDR1 is SNHLY and CDR2 is FYNNEI. The CDR3 extends over 15 amino acids. V was trimmed by 1 base and J by 5 bases, leaving 14 bases between them. This receptor was obtained from a woman aged 40 to 50 with type 1 diabetes. The sample comprised central memory CD4+ T cells from blood. This chain joins TRBV2 and TRBJ2-5; D is possibly TRBD1 (6 bases). The CDR3 loop is CASSEDQGSHETQYF. The CDR3 DNA sequence: TGTGCCAGCAGTGAAGACCAGGGGTCCCACGAGACCCAGTACTTC.